The 16 T cell receptor beta chains below were found in one sample sequenced in a study of tumor-infiltrating lymphocytes in glioblastoma multiforme. TCRB libraries came from RNA via three nested multiplex PCR rounds. From the multiplex PCR reads, TCRdb called clonotypes with MiXCR, one entry per CDR3 protein. The sample lists about 32,000 distinct CDR3 sequences; about 58% were seen once. The sequencing input was brain tumor tissue. Source of these receptors: a male donor with glioblastoma.

Of note for this clonotype: A much bigger clone sits one base away, suggesting this may be a read error. The chain combines TRBV30 with TRBJ2-7; D is perhaps TRBD2 (5 bases). In germline, CDR1 is GTSNPN, CDR2 SVGIG (reference sequence). The CDR3 length is 15 residues. CDR3 nucleotides: TGTGCCTGGAGTACAAGAGGACTCCCCCACTACGAGCAGCACTTC. Its translation: CAWSTRGLPHYEQHF.

This clonotype qualifies as large. V usage is TRBV11-2 and J usage is TRBJ2-1, with a possible D match to TRBD1 (5 bases). CDR1 SGHAT and CDR2 FQNNGV come from the germline V gene. The CDR3 consists of 13 residues. The ends were cut back, 2 bases at V and 8 bases at J, with 10 bases in the middle. The DNA for the CDR3 is TGTGCCAGCAGCTTAAGCAGGGTCTATGAGCAGTTCTTC. Translation: CASSLSRVYEQFF.

This clonotype has just a few counts. The chain links TRBV7-2 to TRBJ2-3, with 8 positions matching TRBD1. The V gene's germline CDR1 is SGHTA and CDR2 FQGNSA. With V trimmed by 3 bases and J by 5 bases, 7 bases remained unmatched. The CDR3 is made up of 15 amino acids. CDR3 in amino acids: CASSFRQGAGDTQYF. In nucleotides, the CDR3 is TGTGCCAGCAGCTTCCGCCAGGGGGCTGGAGATACGCAGTATTTT.

Notes on this clonotype: Because the CDR3 is missing its conserved closing phenylalanine or tryptophan, this is likely a read error. The chain joins TRBV20-1 to TRBJ1-1, with 9 bases fitting TRBD1. The V gene's germline CDR1 is DFQATT and CDR2 SNEGSKA (reference sequence). The CDR3 runs 13 residues. The CDR3 DNA follows: TGCGGTGCAGACGACAGGGGGGGAACTGAAGCTTTCTAT. Amino acid sequence: CGADDRGGTEAFY.

V and J are TRBV10-2 and TRBJ2-7; TRBD1 or TRBD2 may be the D gene (5 bases each). The germline gives CDR1 WSHSY, CDR2 SAAADI. The V end lost 6 bases, the J end lost 8 bases, and 26 bases lay between the germline ends. This CDR3 has 16 residues. CDR3 sequence: CASSRIRDVSSYKQYF. Here the CDR3 DNA reads TGCGCCAGCAGCCGTATCAGGGACGTGAGCTCCTATAAGCAGTACTTC.

The rearrangement uses TRBV24-1 and TRBJ2-1, with a weak D call TRBD2 (6 bases). CDR1 and CDR2 from the germline V gene are KGHDR and SFDVKD. The CDR3 has 15 amino acids. The CDR3: CAASDLEGLSHEQFF. CDR3 DNA: TGTGCTGCCAGTGATTTGGAGGGACTCTCACATGAGCAGTTCTTC.

Details on this clonotype: The junction differs from germline at one of its ends, possibly a read error. This chain links TRBV12-3 or TRBV12-4 with TRBJ1-5, with TRBD1 as a possible D gene (6 bases). This CDR3 comprises 15 residues. CDR3 in amino acids: CASSLLGGADQPLHF. The CDR3 region has the DNA TGTGCCAGCAGCCTCCTGGGGGGGGCTGATCAGCCCCTGCATTTT.

In its sample, this clonotype was seen a few times. With a much larger clone just one base away, this may be a read error. The chain joins TRBV6-6 to TRBJ2-2; no firm D call. The CDR3 is 15 amino acids. The V gene lost 6 bases and the J gene lost 3 bases, with 14 bases spanning the gap. Germline V gene lookup returns CDR1 MNHNY and CDR2 SVGAGI (reference sequence). This CDR3 is CASRQKTEDTGELFF. The CDR3 nucleotides are TGTGCCAGCAGGCAGAAAACAGAGGACACCGGGGAGCTGTTTTTT.

Comment on this clonotype: Without the conserved terminal phenylalanine or tryptophan, this CDR3 likely stems from a read error. The rearrangement uses TRBV4-2 and TRBJ2-1, with D perhaps TRBD1 or TRBD2 (6 bases each). Deletions cut 0 bases from V and 4 bases from J, with 10 bases between. This CDR3 contains 15 residues. The V gene's germline CDR1 is LGHNA and CDR2 YNFKEQ. CDR3: CASSQDSGAYNEQFI. In DNA, the CDR3 is TGTGCCAGCAGCCAAGACTCGGGGGCATACAATGAGCAGTTCATC.

The CDR3 nucleotides are TGTGCCAGCAGCTTGACTAGCGGGAGCCCCGCCTATGAGCAGTTCTTC. Its translation is CASSLTSGSPAYEQFF. The chain links TRBV7-3 to TRBJ2-1; 12 bases agree with TRBD2. CDR1 SGHTA and CDR2 FQGTGA come from the germline V gene. The ends lost 3 bases at V and 8 bases at J; junction bases unmatched: 8. The CDR3 is made up of 16 amino acids.

This clonotype was seen many times. The rearrangement links TRBV5-6 to TRBJ2-2; D remains unclear. This CDR3 region has 17 residues. The germline V and J ends were trimmed by 0 bases and 6 bases, with 18 bases remaining between them. Germline values: CDR1 SGHDT, CDR2 YYEEEE. Here the CDR3 reads CASSLGSNPPWSGELFF. CDR3 nucleotides: TGTGCCAGCAGCTTGGGGTCTAATCCTCCATGGTCCGGGGAGCTGTTTTTT.

This chain links TRBV10-3 with TRBJ1-2; 7 bases fit TRBD1. This CDR3 contains 13 residues. The germline V gene encodes CDR1 ENHRY and CDR2 SYGVKD. V was clipped by 8 bases and J by 1 base; unmatched bases: 4. CDR3 DNA sequence: TGTGCCATCGGGGACAGCAGTAACTATGGCTACACCTTC. This codes for CAIGDSSNYGYTF.

The table lists this clonotype with a few counts. This sequence joins TRBV29-1 and TRBJ2-1; tentatively, D is TRBD2 (6 bases). This CDR3 contains 12 residues. CDR1 and CDR2 (germline): SQVTM, ANQGSEA. CDR3 residues: CTIEGRSNEQFF. DNA for the CDR3: TGCACCATCGAGGGGAGGAGCAATGAGCAGTTCTTC.

Turning to this clonotype: A read error is likely, as this CDR3 ends without the conserved phenylalanine or tryptophan. This chain uses TRBV10-3 with TRBJ1-2; D is ambiguous. The CDR3 extends over 13 amino acids. Germline CDR1 ENHRY, CDR2 SYGVKD. CDR3 in amino acids: CAISAAAGNGYTL. As DNA, the CDR3 is TGTGCCATAAGTGCCGCAGCTGGAAACGGCTACACCTTA.

Details on this clonotype: This clone may be a read error of a much larger clone one base away. The rearrangement links TRBV5-1 to TRBJ2-7; TRBD1 aligns across 9 bases. The V segment lost 6 bases and the J segment 5 bases; nucleotides outside the gene matches: 12. The CDR3 spans 15 residues. The germline V gene encodes CDR1 SGHRS and CDR2 YFSETQ. The CDR3 loop reads CASTNLDRGFNEQYF. The CDR3 DNA follows: TGCGCCAGCACCAATTTGGACAGGGGATTTAACGAGCAGTACTTC.

About this clonotype itself: One end of the junction does not line up with germline, which may come from a read error. The gene calls are TRBV12-3 or TRBV12-4 and TRBJ1-3; the D is unclear. The CDR3 totals 14 residues. As DNA, the CDR3 is TGTGCCAACAGTTTCTCACCCTTGAGAAACACCATATATTTT. It yields the protein CANSFSPLRNTIYF.